This TCR beta chain came from a study of OX40 agonist ivuxolimab in advanced cancers. Deletions cut 0 bases from V and 6 bases from J, with 11 bases between. CDR1 and CDR2 from the germline V gene are GTSNPN and SVGIG (reference sequence). CDR3 size: 13 residues. The table came from immunoSEQ multiplex PCR; TCRdb's copy has only in-frame clones and leaves some out. This sample has roughly 97,000 clones, with about 90% found just once. The specimen was CD4+ or CD8+ T cells sorted from blood, collected in a trial of the OX40 agonist ivuxolimab. The chain has TRBV30 and TRBJ1-1, with D maybe TRBD1 (6 bases). This receptor was taken from an adult with an advanced solid tumor such as melanoma, head and neck, liver or kidney cancer. This CDR3 is CAWSVRQVSEAFF. The CDR3 DNA is TGTGCCTGGAGTGTACGACAGGTCTCTGAAGCTTTCTTT.